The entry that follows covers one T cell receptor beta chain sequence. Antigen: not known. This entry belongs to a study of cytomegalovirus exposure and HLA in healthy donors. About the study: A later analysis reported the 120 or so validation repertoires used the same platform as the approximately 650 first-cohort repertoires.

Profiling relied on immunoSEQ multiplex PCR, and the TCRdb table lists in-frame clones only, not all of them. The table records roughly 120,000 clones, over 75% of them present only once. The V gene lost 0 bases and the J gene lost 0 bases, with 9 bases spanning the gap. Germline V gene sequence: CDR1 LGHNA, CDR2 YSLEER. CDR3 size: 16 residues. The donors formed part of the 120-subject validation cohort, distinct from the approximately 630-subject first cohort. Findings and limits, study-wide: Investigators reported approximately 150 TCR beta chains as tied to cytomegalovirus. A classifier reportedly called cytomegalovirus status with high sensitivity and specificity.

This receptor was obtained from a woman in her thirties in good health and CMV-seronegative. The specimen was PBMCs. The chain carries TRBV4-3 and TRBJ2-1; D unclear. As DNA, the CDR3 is TGCGCCAGCAGCCAAGATCGCAGAAGCTCCTACAATGAGCAGTTCTTC. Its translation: CASSQDRRSSYNEQFF.